The text below deals with one T cell receptor beta chain. Each participant's cohort was designated according to participant-reported clinical history. As processed by the authors: Amplification of reference gene primers was used by the study to estimate nucleated cell counts. TCRdb's table, derived via immunoSEQ multiplex PCR, lists solely in-frame clones and lacks some. V and J calls and clone size are copied from that table; D and trimming were computed from the DNA. The sample includes fewer than 200,000 clones, approximately 87% of them seen just once. These data are taken from a study of blood T cell repertoires in COVID-19. Study as a whole: In each case, the material was cDNA or gDNA derived from T cells, B-cell-depleted T cells, or PBMCs.

The sequence derives from a woman aged 45 to 65 who had recovered from COVID-19. The sequenced sample was PBMCs or T cells enriched from blood (not recorded which).

DNA for the CDR3: TGTGCCTGGAGTGTCTTAGGACAGGCCTTTGGGGGCTACACCTTC. Its protein product is CAWSVLGQAFGGYTF. This chain links TRBV30 with TRBJ1-2; TRBD1 matches at 7 bases. With 0 bases clipped from V and 8 bases from J, the junction kept 12 bases outside the gene matches. This CDR3 has 15 amino acids. CDR1 is GTSNPN and CDR2 is SVGIG in the germline V gene (reference sequence).